This T cell receptor (beta chain) was recovered during a study of blood T cell repertoires in COVID-19. Study background: T cells, B-cell-depleted T cells, or PBMCs supplied cDNA or gDNA.

CDR1 is SGHRS, CDR2 YFSETQ, per germline. J lost 1 base, V lost 3 bases, and 1 base had no gene match. The CDR3 extends over 14 amino acids. Per the original methods: Amplification from reference gene primers served as the basis for estimated nucleated cell counts. Assay used: immunoSEQ multiplex PCR; TCRdb lists only in-frame clones, some missing. For V, J and clone size, that table is used; D and trimming come from the DNA. The sample yields under 150,000 clones, approximately 83% seen once. The chain has TRBV5-1 and TRBJ2-3; 8 nucleotides line up with TRBD1. The clonotype comes from a woman aged 60-75 years with acute or convalescent COVID-19. The specimen sequenced was peripheral blood. DNA for the CDR3: TGCGCCAGCAGCTGGGGACAGGGCACAGATACGCAGTATTTT. Amino acid sequence: CASSWGQGTDTQYF.